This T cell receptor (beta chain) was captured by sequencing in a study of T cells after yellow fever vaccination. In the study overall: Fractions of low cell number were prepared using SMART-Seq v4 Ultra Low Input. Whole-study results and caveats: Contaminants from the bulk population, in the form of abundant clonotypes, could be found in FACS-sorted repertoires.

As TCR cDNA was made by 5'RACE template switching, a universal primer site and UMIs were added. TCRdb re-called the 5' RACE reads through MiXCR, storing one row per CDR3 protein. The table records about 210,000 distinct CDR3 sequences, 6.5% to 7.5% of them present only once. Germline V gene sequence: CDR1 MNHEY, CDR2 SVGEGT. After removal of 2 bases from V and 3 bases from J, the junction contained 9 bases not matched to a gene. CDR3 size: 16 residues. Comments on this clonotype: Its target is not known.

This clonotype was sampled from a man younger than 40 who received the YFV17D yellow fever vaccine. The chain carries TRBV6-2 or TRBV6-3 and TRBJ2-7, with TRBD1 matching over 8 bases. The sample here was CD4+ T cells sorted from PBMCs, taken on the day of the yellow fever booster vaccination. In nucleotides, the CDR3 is TGTGCCAGCAGTTACCCAAGGGGACAGGCGAGCTACGAGCAGTACTTC. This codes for CASSYPRGQASYEQYF.